This T cell receptor beta chain was sequenced for a study of blood T cell repertoires in COVID-19. The data were produced by immunoSEQ multiplex PCR, yet TCRdb's version contains in-frame clones alone and is incomplete. Found here are approximately 150,000 clones, approximately 80% of them singletons; the top ten hold 6.2%. The CDR3 loop spans 15 amino acids. Germline V gives CDR1 SGHRS, CDR2 YFSETQ. V was clipped by 4 bases and J by 1 base, with 14 bases between them. The chain recombines TRBV5-1 with TRBJ1-1, with D tentatively TRBD1 (6 bases). The sequencing sample was made of PBMCs or T cells enriched from blood (not recorded which). This TCR came from a woman between 40 and 55 years old who had recovered from COVID-19. CDR3 in DNA: TGCGCCAGCAGCCCCCTAGGGACACGGAACACTGAAGCTTTCTTT. This encodes CASSPLGTRNTEAFF.